The T cell receptor (beta chain) described here comes from a study of siplizumab effects on memory and regulatory T cells. Points from the study as a whole: Alloreactive sequences traceable to unstimulated CD4+ memory cells were significantly reduced by siplizumab. Unstimulated naive T cells seemed to show more diversity than memory cells did, and they also seemed to be among the major contributors to the alloresponse. Suppressive function of proliferating Tregs from siplizumab cultures was not confirmed.

Per sample, roughly 10^5 TCR templates underwent assay. TCRdb's copy holds only in-frame clones and misses some; the assay was immunoSEQ multiplex PCR. The table lists fewer than 85,000 clones, 85% to 95% of them singletons. Germline CDR1 is SEHNR and CDR2 is FQNEAQ (reference sequence). V was pared by 5 bases and J by 1 base, with 10 bases of the junction left unmatched. The CDR3 has 16 amino acids. As to this clone: What it binds is not known.

The sequenced sample consisted of CD8+ T cells sorted from blood. V gene TRBV7-9 combines with J gene TRBJ2-7, with 8 bases aligning to TRBD2. The sequence derives from a human donor in good health. DNA of the CDR3: TGTGCCAGCAGCCCTCCGGGACTAGGGGAGTCCTACGAGCAGTACTTC. Residues: CASSPPGLGESYEQYF.